This T cell receptor (beta chain) was recovered during a study of Ad26.COV2.S vaccination and SARS-CoV-2 variants. Study summary: Participant was drawn from the COV1001 Ad26.COV2.S trial arm. Study outcomes and limitations: People who got the vaccine or the placebo had similar non-spike TCR breadth. Breadth and depth estimates from TCRs may understate total T cell responses.

Treatment given: 15 to 20 received Ad26.COV2.S at low or high dose, single or two shots; about 5 received placebo; per-sample allocation not given. On day 63 after the first injection, vaccine and placebo recipients gave samples. Cohort 1b enrolled adults aged 18-55 years in Boston. This clone was seen just once. Antigen: not known. The CDR3 runs to 14 residues. Germline V lookup: CDR1 SGHNT, CDR2 YYREEE (reference sequence). Trimming stripped 4 bases from V and 6 bases from J, with 17 bases between. The protocol was immunoSEQ multiplex PCR, while the TCRdb copy is restricted to in-frame clones and leaves out a portion. The sample includes 350,000 to 500,000 clones, roughly 87% of them seen just once.

The sample here was peripheral blood, taken in a trial of Ad26.COV2.S vaccine versus placebo. The TCR sequence derives from a person between 18 and 65 years old who received the Ad26.COV2.S COVID-19 vaccine or a placebo. The J gene is TRBJ2-7, the V gene TRBV5-4; D may be TRBD1 (7 bases). Here the CDR3 reads CASSPLAQGGEQYF. The CDR3 DNA reads as TGTGCCAGCAGCCCGCTCGCCCAGGGGGGCGAGCAGTACTTC.